The rows below give T cell receptor beta chains drawn from one sample of a study of OX40 agonist ivuxolimab in advanced cancers. TCRdb keeps only in-frame clones here, not all; method: immunoSEQ multiplex PCR. The sample lists almost 80,000 clones, approximately 84% occurring once. Sequences were derived from CD4+ or CD8+ T cells sorted from blood, sampled in a trial of the OX40 agonist ivuxolimab. Source of these receptors: an adult with an advanced solid tumor such as melanoma, head and neck, liver or kidney cancer. CDR3s include the opening cysteine and the closing phenylalanine or tryptophan. The D gene is left open where the match is weak. Expanded clones are given a class, and other clones once, few, many or no size at all.

TRBV2	.	TRBJ1-4	.	16	CASREGLNTPNEKLFF	TGTGCCAGCAGGGAGGGACTTAATACCCCTAATGAAAAACTGTTTTTT
TRBV4-3	TRBD1	TRBJ1-6	.	17	CASRGGTASSYNSPLHF	TGCGCCAGCAGGGGCGGGACAGCCAGCTCCTATAATTCACCCCTCCACTTT
TRBV6-1	.	TRBJ2-2	.	15	CASSEMSANTGELFF	TGTGCCAGCAGTGAAATGTCGGCGAACACCGGGGAGCTGTTTTTT
TRBV15	TRBD2	TRBJ2-5	few	17	CATSRDQPGSGEETQYF	TGTGCCACCAGCAGAGATCAACCAGGGAGCGGGGAAGAGACCCAGTACTTC
TRBV12-5	.	TRBJ1-2	.	14	CASGLGSGIYGYTF	TGTGCTAGTGGTTTGGGATCAGGGATTTATGGCTACACCTTC
TRBV7-2	.	TRBJ2-7	.	15	CASSLDGTNYYEQYF	TGTGCCAGCAGCCTAGACGGGACAAACTATTACGAGCAGTACTTC
TRBV30	.	TRBJ1-3	.	12	CAWSRPGNTIYF	TGTGCCTGGTCCCGACCGGGAAACACCATATATTTT
TRBV27	TRBD1	TRBJ2-5	.	17	CASSPQSPGQWFETQYF	TGTGCCAGCAGTCCCCAGAGCCCGGGACAGTGGTTCGAGACCCAGTACTTC
TRBV30	TRBD2	TRBJ2-7	.	14	CAWSVGGSSYEQYF	TGTGCCTGGAGTGTGGGAGGGAGCTCCTACGAGCAGTACTTC
TRBV6-1	TRBD1	TRBJ2-7	.	14	CASSGGTVTYEQYF	TGTGCCAGCAGTGGAGGGACAGTTACCTACGAGCAGTACTTC
TRBV6-4	.	TRBJ2-3	.	15	CASRPSGGGGDTQYF	TGTGCCAGCAGGCCGTCAGGGGGAGGAGGAGATACGCAGTATTTT
TRBV27	TRBD2	TRBJ2-3	.	21	CASRSARPRTSGGHHPDTQYF	TGTGCCAGCAGGTCCGCCCGACCTCGAACTAGCGGGGGGCACCACCCAGATACGCAGTATTTT
TRBV5-6	TRBD1	TRBJ1-6	.	14	CASSREGAGSPLHF	TGTGCCAGCAGCCGGGAGGGGGCAGGTTCACCCCTCCACTTT
TRBV30	.	TRBJ2-7	.	13	CAWSFPPIYEQYF	TGTGCCTGGAGTTTCCCCCCTATTTACGAGCAGTACTTC
TRBV6-1	.	TRBJ1-3	.	16	CASSGGGGISGNTIYF	TGTGCCAGCAGTGGTGGAGGGGGGATCTCTGGAAACACCATATATTTT
TRBV30	TRBD2	TRBJ2-3	.	14	CAWLGGRRADTQYF	TGTGCCTGGCTGGGCGGGAGGAGGGCAGATACGCAGTATTTT
TRBV14	.	TRBJ2-7	.	13	CASSQVQGTEQYF	TGTGCCAGCAGCCAAGTCCAGGGAACCGAGCAGTACTTC
TRBV7-9	TRBD1	TRBJ2-7	.	15	CASSLFDRGSYEQYF	TGTGCCAGCAGCTTATTCGACAGGGGTTCCTACGAGCAGTACTTC
TRBV6-1	.	TRBJ2-7	.	14	CASIRGQAAGEQYF	TGTGCCAGCATTCGGGGTCAGGCGGCAGGCGAGCAGTACTTC
TRBV19	.	TRBJ1-4	.	12	CATRGGSEKLFF	TGTGCAACAAGGGGGGGCTCTGAAAAACTGTTTTTT
TRBV21-1	.	TRBJ2-7	.	18	CASSKDSPRRSHPYEQYF	TGTGCCAGCAGCAAAGATTCTCCTCGGAGGTCTCATCCCTACGAGCAGTACTTC
TRBV7-6	TRBD1	TRBJ1-2	once	18	CASSLYGTGTFLEYGYTF	TGTGCCAGCAGCTTATACGGGACAGGGACTTTTCTTGAGTATGGCTACACCTTC
TRBV19	.	TRBJ1-1	.	13	CASSLTEDTEAFF	TGTGCCAGTAGCCTGACCGAGGACACTGAAGCTTTCTTT
TRBV11-3	.	TRBJ1-1	.	15	CASSPSGGGRTEAFF	TGTGCCAGCAGCCCGAGTGGGGGGGGCAGGACTGAAGCTTTCTTT
TRBV10-3	.	TRBJ1-1	few	15	CAISAGPFTGTEAFF	TGTGCCATCAGCGCCGGACCCTTTACGGGCACTGAAGCTTTCTTT
TRBV6-1	TRBD1	TRBJ1-2	once	16	CASSAGQGRGLSGYTF	TGTGCCAGCAGTGCGGGACAGGGGCGCGGATTATCTGGCTACACCTTC
TRBV7-9	TRBD1	TRBJ2-7	.	17	CASSFPGADRVVCEQYF	TGTGCCAGCAGCTTCCCAGGGGCGGACAGGGTAGTCTGCGAGCAGTACTTC
TRBV18	.	TRBJ2-3	.	13	CASLAVTGPTQYF	TGTGCCAGCCTCGCGGTTACAGGGCCCACGCAGTATTTT
TRBV10-3	TRBD1	TRBJ1-2	.	14	CAIQEPGQSYGYTF	TGTGCCATCCAGGAGCCGGGACAGTCCTATGGCTACACCTTC